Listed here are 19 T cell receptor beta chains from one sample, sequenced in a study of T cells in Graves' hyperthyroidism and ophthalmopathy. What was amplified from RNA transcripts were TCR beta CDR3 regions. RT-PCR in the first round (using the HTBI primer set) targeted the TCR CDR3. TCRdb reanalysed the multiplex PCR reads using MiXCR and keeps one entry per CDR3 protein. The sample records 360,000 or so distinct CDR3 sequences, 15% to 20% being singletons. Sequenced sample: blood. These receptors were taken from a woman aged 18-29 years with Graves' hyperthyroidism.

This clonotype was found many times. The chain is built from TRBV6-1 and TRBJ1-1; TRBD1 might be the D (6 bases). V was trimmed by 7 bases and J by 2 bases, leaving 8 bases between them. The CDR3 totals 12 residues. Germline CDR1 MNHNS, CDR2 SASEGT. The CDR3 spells CASIRGNTEAFF. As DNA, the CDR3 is TGTGCCAGCATCAGGGGAAACACTGAAGCTTTCTTT.

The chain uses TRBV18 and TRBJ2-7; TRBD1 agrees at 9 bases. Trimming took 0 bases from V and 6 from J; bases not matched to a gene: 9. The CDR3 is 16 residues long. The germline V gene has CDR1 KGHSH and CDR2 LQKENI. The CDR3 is CASSPPHGTGSSEQYF. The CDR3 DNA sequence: TGTGCCAGCTCACCACCGCATGGGACAGGGAGCTCCGAGCAGTACTTC.

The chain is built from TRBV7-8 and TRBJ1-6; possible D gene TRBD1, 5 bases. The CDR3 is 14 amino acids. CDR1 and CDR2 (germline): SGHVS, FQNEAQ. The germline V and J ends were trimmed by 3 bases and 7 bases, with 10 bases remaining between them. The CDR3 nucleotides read TGTGCCAGCAGCTTGGGACTTAAAAATTCACCCCTCCACTTT. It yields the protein CASSLGLKNSPLHF.

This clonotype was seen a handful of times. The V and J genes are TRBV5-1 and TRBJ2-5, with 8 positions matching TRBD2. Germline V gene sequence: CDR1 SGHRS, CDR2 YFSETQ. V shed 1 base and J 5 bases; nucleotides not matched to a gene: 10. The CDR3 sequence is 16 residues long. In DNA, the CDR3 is TGCGCCAGCAGCTTGAATACGGCGGGGGGCCCGGAGACCCAGTACTTC. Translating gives CASSLNTAGGPETQYF.

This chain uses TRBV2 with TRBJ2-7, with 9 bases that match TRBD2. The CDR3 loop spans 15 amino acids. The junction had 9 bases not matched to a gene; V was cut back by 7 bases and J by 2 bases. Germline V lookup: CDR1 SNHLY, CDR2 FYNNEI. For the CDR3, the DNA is TGTGCCAGCAATCCAACAGCGGGAGGACCCTACGAGCAGTACTTC. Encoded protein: CASNPTAGGPYEQYF. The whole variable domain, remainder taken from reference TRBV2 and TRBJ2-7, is EPEVTQTPSHQVTQMGQEVILRCVPISNHLYFYWYRQILGQKVEFLVSFYNNEISEKSEIFDDQFSVERPDGSNFTLKIRSTKLEDSAMYFCASNPTAGGPYEQYFGPGTRLTVT.

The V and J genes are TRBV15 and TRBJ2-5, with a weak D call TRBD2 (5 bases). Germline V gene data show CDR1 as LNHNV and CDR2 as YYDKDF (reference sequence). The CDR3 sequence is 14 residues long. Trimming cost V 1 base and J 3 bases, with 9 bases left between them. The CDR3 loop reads CATSRGGSEETQYF. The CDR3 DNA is TGTGCCACCAGCAGAGGAGGGTCAGAAGAGACCCAGTACTTC.

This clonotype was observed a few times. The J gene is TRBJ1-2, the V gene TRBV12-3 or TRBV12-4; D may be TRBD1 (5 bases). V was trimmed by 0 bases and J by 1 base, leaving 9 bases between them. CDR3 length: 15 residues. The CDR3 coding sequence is TGTGCCAGCAGTTTAGCGGGACCGAATAACTATGGCTACACCTTC. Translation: CASSLAGPNNYGYTF.

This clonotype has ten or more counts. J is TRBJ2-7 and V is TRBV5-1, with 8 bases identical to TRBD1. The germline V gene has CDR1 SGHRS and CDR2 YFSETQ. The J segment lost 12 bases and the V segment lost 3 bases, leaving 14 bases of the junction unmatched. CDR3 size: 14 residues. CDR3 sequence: CASSSDSGTGDRYF. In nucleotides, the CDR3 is TGCGCCAGCAGCTCGGACTCCGGGACAGGAGATCGGTACTTC. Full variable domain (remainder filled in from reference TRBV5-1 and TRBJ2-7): KAGVTQTPRYLIKTRGQQVTLSCSPISGHRSVSWYQQTPGQGLQFLFEYFSETQRNKGNFPGRFSGRQFSNSRSEMNVSTLELGDSALYLCASSSDSGTGDRYFGPGTRLTVT.

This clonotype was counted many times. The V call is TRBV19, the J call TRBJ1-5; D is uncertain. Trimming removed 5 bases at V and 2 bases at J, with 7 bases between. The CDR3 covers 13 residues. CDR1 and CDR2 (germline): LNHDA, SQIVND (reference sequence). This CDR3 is CASSPQGNQPQHF. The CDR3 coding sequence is TGTGCCAGTAGTCCCCAGGGCAATCAGCCCCAGCATTTT. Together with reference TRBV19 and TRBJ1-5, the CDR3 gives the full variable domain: DGGITQSPKYLFRKEGQNVTLSCEQNLNHDAMYWYRQDPGQGLRLIYYSQIVNDFQKGDIAEGYSVSREKKESFPLTVTSAQKNPTAFYLCASSPQGNQPQHFGDGTRLSIL.

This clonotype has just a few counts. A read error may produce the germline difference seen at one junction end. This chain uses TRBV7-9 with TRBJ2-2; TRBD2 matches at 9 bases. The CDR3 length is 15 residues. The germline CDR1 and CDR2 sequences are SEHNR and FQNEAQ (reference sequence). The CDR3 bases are TGTGCCAGCCCGAGGCTAGCGGGATACACCGGGGAGCCGTTTTTT. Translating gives CASPRLAGYTGEPFF.

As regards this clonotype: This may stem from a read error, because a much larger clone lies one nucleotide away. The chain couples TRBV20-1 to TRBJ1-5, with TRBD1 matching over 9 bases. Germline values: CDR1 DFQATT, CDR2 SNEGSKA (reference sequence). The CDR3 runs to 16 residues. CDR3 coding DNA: TGCAGTGCTAGTCGGACAGGGGCGATGAGCAGTCAGCCCCAGCATTTT. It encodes CSASRTGAMSSQPQHF.

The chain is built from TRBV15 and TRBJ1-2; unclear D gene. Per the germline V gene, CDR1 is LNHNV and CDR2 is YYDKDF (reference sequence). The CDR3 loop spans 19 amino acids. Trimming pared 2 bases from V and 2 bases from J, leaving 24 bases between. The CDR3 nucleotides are TGTGCCACCAGCAGACCAGAACCTCGTTTCGCTCAGGTGAACTATGGCTACACCTTC. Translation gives CATSRPEPRFAQVNYGYTF.

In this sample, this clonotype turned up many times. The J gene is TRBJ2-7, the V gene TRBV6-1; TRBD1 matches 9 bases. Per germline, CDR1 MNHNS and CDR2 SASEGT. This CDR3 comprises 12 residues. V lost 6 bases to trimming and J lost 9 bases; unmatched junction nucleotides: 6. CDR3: CASSQDRGRQYF. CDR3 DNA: TGTGCCAGCAGCCAGGACAGGGGAAGGCAGTACTTC.

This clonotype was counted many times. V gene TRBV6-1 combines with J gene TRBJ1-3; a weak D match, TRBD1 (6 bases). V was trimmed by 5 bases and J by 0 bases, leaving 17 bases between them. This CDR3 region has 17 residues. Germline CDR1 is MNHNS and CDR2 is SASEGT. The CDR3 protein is CASSKGQTLVSGNTIYF. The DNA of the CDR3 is TGTGCCAGCAGTAAAGGACAGACCCTTGTCTCTGGAAACACCATATATTTT.

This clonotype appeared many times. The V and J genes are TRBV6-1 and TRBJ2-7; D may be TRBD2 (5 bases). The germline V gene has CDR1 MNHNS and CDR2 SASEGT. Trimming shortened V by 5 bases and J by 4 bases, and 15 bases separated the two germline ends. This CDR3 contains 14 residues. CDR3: CASSRTGLGYEQYF. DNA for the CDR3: TGTGCCAGCAGTCGAACGGGGTTAGGGTACGAGCAGTACTTC.

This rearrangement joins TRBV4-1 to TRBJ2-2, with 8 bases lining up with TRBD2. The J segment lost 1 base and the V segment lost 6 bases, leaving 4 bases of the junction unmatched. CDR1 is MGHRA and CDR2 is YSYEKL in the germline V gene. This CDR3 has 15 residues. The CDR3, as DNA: TGCGCCAGCAGGGAGACTAGCGAGAACACCGGGGAGCTGTTTTTT. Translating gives CASRETSENTGELFF.

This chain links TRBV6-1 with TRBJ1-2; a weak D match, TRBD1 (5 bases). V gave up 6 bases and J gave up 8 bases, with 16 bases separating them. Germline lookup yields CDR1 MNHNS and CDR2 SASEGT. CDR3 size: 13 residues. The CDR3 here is CASSRDFFDGYTF. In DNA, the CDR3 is TGTGCCAGCAGCAGGGATTTCTTCGACGGCTACACCTTC.

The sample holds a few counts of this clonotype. CDR3 bases: TGCGCCAGCAGGGACCTACAGGGGGGGGGAAACATTCAGTACTTC. Translating gives CASRDLQGGGNIQYF. V and J are TRBV10-2 and TRBJ2-4; TRBD1 is a possible D gene (8 bases). The CDR3 sequence is 15 residues long. Germline CDR1 reads WSHSY; CDR2 reads SAAADI. V lost 6 bases and J 6 bases, leaving 18 bases between the germline ends.

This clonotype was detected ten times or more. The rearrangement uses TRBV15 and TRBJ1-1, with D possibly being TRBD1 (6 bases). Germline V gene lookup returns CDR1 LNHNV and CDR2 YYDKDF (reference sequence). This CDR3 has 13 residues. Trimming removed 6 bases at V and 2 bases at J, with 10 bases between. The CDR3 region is CATRGGLNTEAFF. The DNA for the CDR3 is TGTGCCACCAGGGGGGGCCTCAACACTGAAGCTTTCTTT.